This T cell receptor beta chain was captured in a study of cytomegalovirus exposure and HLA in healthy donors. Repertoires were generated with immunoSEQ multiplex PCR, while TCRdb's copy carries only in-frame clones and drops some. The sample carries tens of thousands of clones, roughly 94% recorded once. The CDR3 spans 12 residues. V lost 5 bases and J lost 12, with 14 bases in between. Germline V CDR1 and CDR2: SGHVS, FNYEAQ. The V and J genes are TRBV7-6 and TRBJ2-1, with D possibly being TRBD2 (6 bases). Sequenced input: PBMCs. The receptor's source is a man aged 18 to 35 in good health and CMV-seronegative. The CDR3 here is CASSPYGTLQFF. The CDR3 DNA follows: TGTGCCAGCAGCCCCTACGGGACTCTGCAGTTCTTC.